Each of the 5 T cell receptor beta chains below was sequenced from the same sample in a study of Graves' ophthalmopathy and Graves' hyperthyroidism. RNA transcripts served as template for amplifying TCR beta CDR3 sequences. HTBI primers primed a first-round RT-PCR, and a second-round multiplex PCR followed. MiXCR was run by TCRdb on the multiplex PCR reads, yielding one entry per CDR3 protein. Of almost 750,000 distinct CDR3 sequences detected, roughly two fifths appear once; the ten largest clones hold 44%. Sequenced sample: peripheral blood. Receptors originate from an adult man with Graves' ophthalmopathy.

This clonotype has only a few counts. The chain combines TRBV25-1 with TRBJ1-6, with TRBD1 identical over 8 bases. The CDR3 contains 12 residues. The J segment lost 7 bases and the V segment lost 10 bases, leaving 3 bases of the junction unmatched. CDR1 and CDR2 (germline): MGHDK, SYGVNS. CDR3 sequence reads: CATGTGNSPLHF. In DNA, the CDR3 is TGTGCCACTGGGACAGGCAATTCACCCCTCCACTTT.

This clonotype was seen more than once but under ten times. This chain joins TRBV7-2 and TRBJ2-7, with D possibly being TRBD1 (5 bases). The CDR3 runs to 13 residues. Germline V lookup: CDR1 SGHTA, CDR2 FQGNSA. Deletions cut 0 bases from V and 4 bases from J, with 7 bases between. The CDR3 region is CASSLARQYEQYF. The CDR3 coding sequence is TGTGCCAGCAGCTTAGCCAGACAGTACGAGCAGTACTTC.

This clonotype was observed at least ten times. This chain links TRBV2 with TRBJ2-7; D gene uncertain. The CDR3 runs 12 residues. V shed 9 bases and J shed 0 bases, with 9 bases lying between them. Germline loops: CDR1 SNHLY, CDR2 FYNNEI. CDR3 amino acids: CASVGGSYEQYF. CDR3 sequence (DNA): TGTGCCAGTGTGGGCGGCTCCTACGAGCAGTACTTC.

About this clonotype: The junction differs from germline at one of its ends, possibly a read error. The chain carries TRBV2 and TRBJ2-7; possibly TRBD1 or TRBD2 for D (5 bases each). Germline assignment: CDR1 SNHLY and CDR2 FYNNEI. This CDR3 contains 15 residues. CDR3 in amino acids: CASSEAGTGPYEQYF. CDR3 DNA sequence: TGTGCCAGCAGCGAAGCCGGGACGGGACCCTACGAGCAGTACTTC.

The sample holds a few counts of this clonotype. The chain has TRBV6-5 and TRBJ2-7, with 9 bases matching TRBD1. The ends lost 2 bases at V and 3 bases at J; junction bases unmatched: 5. This CDR3 has 15 residues. CDR1 and CDR2 (germline): MNHEY, SVGAGI. The CDR3 protein is CASSYPTGGVYEQYF. The CDR3 DNA sequence: TGTGCCAGCAGTTACCCGACAGGGGGTGTCTACGAGCAGTACTTC.